A selection of T cell receptor beta chains follows, all from one sample in a study of CD8 T cells in Susac syndrome. TCRdb fed the immunoSEQ multiplex PCR reads into MiXCR, producing one record per CDR3 protein. The data show 200,000 to 250,000 distinct CDR3 sequences, just under 95% seen once. The sequencing sample was made of CD4+ T cells from PBMCs. The receptor source for this set is a human donor with multiple sclerosis. CDR3s include the opening cysteine and the closing phenylalanine or tryptophan. D genes are given only for firm matches. Clone sizes are given selectively: once, few, many, or a class where the clone is expanded.

clone size	D gene	V gene	J gene	CDR3 DNA	CDR3 protein
.	TRBD1	TRBV28	TRBJ2-3	TGTGCCAGCAGTGGAGACAGGGATCCGCAGTATTTT	CASSGDRDPQYF
.	.	TRBV30	TRBJ1-4	TGTGCCTGGAGTGTACCCGAACGTCGTGGAGGGGAAAAACTGTTTTTT	CAWSVPERRGGEKLFF
.	.	TRBV5-4	TRBJ1-2	TGTGCCAGCAGCCCAGGACAGCGTCTCGATGGCTACACCTTC	CASSPGQRLDGYTF
.	.	TRBV4-1	TRBJ1-2	TGCGCCAGCAGCCAACCGACAGGAACCAGAGACCAATATGGCTACACCTTC	CASSQPTGTRDQYGYTF
.	.	TRBV30	TRBJ1-5	TGTGCCTGGAGCTCAGGGACAAATAGCAATCAGCCCCAGCATTTT	CAWSSGTNSNQPQHF
few	.	TRBV27	TRBJ1-2	TGTGCCAGCAGTTTGCGAGGGGCTGATGGCTACACCTTC	CASSLRGADGYTF
.	.	TRBV27	TRBJ1-3	TGTGCCAGCAGAGAGGGAACTGGAAACACCATATATTTT	CASREGTGNTIYF
.	.	TRBV29-1	TRBJ2-1	TGCAGCCTGCGTGCCCCCGATGAGCAGTTCTTC	CSLRAPDEQFF
.	TRBD2	TRBV28	TRBJ2-7	TGTGCCAGCAGCGGGACTACACGCGAGCAGTACTTC	CASSGTTREQYF
.	.	TRBV28	TRBJ2-7	TGTGCCAGCAGCCCCGACAGATACCACTACGAGCAGTACTTC	CASSPDRYHYEQYF
.	.	TRBV19	TRBJ1-4	TGTGCCAGTAGTATAGAGGGATTTGGTCATGGAAAACTGTTTTTT	CASSIEGFGHGKLFF
.	.	TRBV3-1	TRBJ1-1	TGTGCCAGCAGCCAACCAACGGTGAACACTGAAGCTTTCTTT	CASSQPTVNTEAFF
.	TRBD1	TRBV11-3	TRBJ2-2	TGTGCCAGCAGCCCAGGGGGCGCGGGCACCGGGGAGCTGTTTTTT	CASSPGGAGTGELFF
once	TRBD1	TRBV25-1	TRBJ1-1	TGTGCCAGCAGTGAGGTGGGGGGGACAGGGGAAGCTTTCTTT	CASSEVGGTGEAFF
.	.	TRBV18	TRBJ2-5	TGTGCCAGCTCACCGACCCGGGACGGAAGATTTCAAGAGACCCAGTACTTC	CASSPTRDGRFQETQYF
.	TRBD2	TRBV30	TRBJ2-4	TGTGCCTGGGCCGGGACTAGCGGGAGGCCCAAAAACATTCAGTACTTC	CAWAGTSGRPKNIQYF